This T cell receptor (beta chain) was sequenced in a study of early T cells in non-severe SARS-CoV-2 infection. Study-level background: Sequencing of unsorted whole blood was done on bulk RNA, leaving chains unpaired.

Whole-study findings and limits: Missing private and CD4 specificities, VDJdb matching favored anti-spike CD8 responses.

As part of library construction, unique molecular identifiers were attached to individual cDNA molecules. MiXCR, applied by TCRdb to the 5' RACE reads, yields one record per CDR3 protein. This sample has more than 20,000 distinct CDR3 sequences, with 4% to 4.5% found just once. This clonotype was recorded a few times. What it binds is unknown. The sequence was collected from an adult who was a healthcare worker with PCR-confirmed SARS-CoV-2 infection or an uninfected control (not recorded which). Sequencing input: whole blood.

The CDR3 region has the DNA TGTGCCAGCAGCCTTCTACAGGGTTCTAACTATGGCTACACCTTC. This translates into CASSLLQGSNYGYTF. V is TRBV3-1 and J is TRBJ1-2; D possibly corresponds to TRBD1 (6 bases). CDR3 length: 15 amino acids. Looked up from germline, CDR1 is LGHDT and CDR2 is YNNKEL (reference sequence). The V and J ends lost 4 bases and 0 bases respectively, with 12 bases between them.